Shown below are 12 T cell receptor beta chains from a single sample sequenced in a study of post-analysis software for immune sequencing data. Unique-molecular-identifier-tagged TCR beta cDNA libraries were used. One entry per CDR3 protein results from TCRdb running MiXCR on the PCR reads. The sample lists roughly 400,000 distinct CDR3 sequences, 30% to 40% occurring once. Study results and caveats: Patients had higher frequencies than controls of roughly five TRBV segments, including TRBV5-6, TRBV5-1 and TRBV20-1.

These receptors have no identified antigens. Input material: blood. These receptors were collected from a girl under 10 years old with multiple sclerosis.

The chain uses TRBV12-3 or TRBV12-4 and TRBJ1-1; no definite D call. V was cut by 7 bases and J by 1 base, with 10 bases left in between. The CDR3 has 13 amino acids. CDR3 residues: CASTLSGNTEAFF. The CDR3 DNA is TGTGCCAGCACCCTTTCGGGGAACACTGAAGCTTTCTTT.

This clonotype was found a few times. The chain is built from TRBV6-5 and TRBJ2-7, with D tentatively TRBD2 (6 bases). The CDR3 consists of 14 residues. Germline V lookup: CDR1 MNHEY, CDR2 SVGAGI. The V gene lost 5 bases and the J gene lost 3 bases, with 14 bases spanning the gap. CDR3 in DNA: TGTGCCAGCAGTGTCCGACTAGGCCACTACGAGCAGTACTTC. As protein: CASSVRLGHYEQYF.

The chain carries TRBV28 and TRBJ1-5, with a weak D call TRBD1 (6 bases). V lost 7 bases to trimming and J lost 3 bases, with 16 bases between them. Looked up from germline, CDR1 is MDHEN and CDR2 is SYDVKM. There are 15 residues in the CDR3. CDR3 region: CASTSKKGDNQPQHF. The CDR3 DNA reads TGTGCCAGCACCTCAAAAAAGGGGGACAATCAGCCCCAGCATTTT.

This clonotype was picked up a small number of times. This rearrangement joins TRBV10-2 to TRBJ1-2; TRBD1 aligns across 7 bases. CDR1 and CDR2 from the germline V gene are WSHSY and SAAADI. Trimming took 7 bases from V and 4 from J; bases not matched to a gene: 9. The CDR3 is 14 residues long. The CDR3 protein is CASNTRQGVYGYTF. The CDR3 DNA follows: TGCGCCAGCAACACTCGACAGGGTGTCTATGGCTACACCTTC.

The CDR3 DNA reads as TGCGCCAGCAGACGGACCGGGTCTCTCACTTACAATGAGCAGTTCTTC. This translates into CASRRTGSLTYNEQFF. The chain joins TRBV4-1 to TRBJ2-1; D call uncertain. The CDR3 loop spans 16 amino acids. The ends were cut back, 6 bases at V and 4 bases at J, with 19 bases in the middle. Germline V gives CDR1 MGHRA, CDR2 YSYEKL.

This clonotype was seen a few times. V gene TRBV10-1 combines with J gene TRBJ2-7, with unresolved D. CDR1 WNHNN and CDR2 SYGVQD come from the germline V gene (reference sequence). Between the trimmed V and J ends, which lost 0 bases and 6 bases, there was a span of 6 bases. The CDR3 spans 12 residues. This CDR3 reads CASSESWGEQYF. CDR3 nucleotide sequence: TGCGCCAGCAGTGAGTCGTGGGGCGAGCAGTACTTC.

The chain recombines TRBV4-1 with TRBJ1-1, with TRBD1 matching over 8 bases. With V trimmed by 0 bases and J by 3 bases, 6 bases remained unmatched. This CDR3 is 16 amino acids long. Germline V CDR1 and CDR2: MGHRA, YSYEKL. The CDR3 DNA follows: TGCGCCAGCAGCCAAGAAAGGAGCAGGGGGCACACTGAAGCTTTCTTT. As protein: CASSQERSRGHTEAFF.

There are a few counts of this clonotype. This sequence joins TRBV29-1 and TRBJ2-4, with D possibly TRBD1 on 5 matching bases. With the DNA end fitting TRBJ2-7 better, the J assignment may be wrong. Germline CDR1 is SQVTM and CDR2 is ANQGSEA. CDR3 length: 14 amino acids. In DNA form, the CDR3 reads TGCAGCGTTGTAGAAGGAGACAGTCTCGACGAGCAGTACTTC. It codes for CSVVEGDSLDEQYF.

The gene calls are TRBV6-2 or TRBV6-3 and TRBJ2-1; TRBD2 agrees at 10 bases. The CDR3 sequence is 11 residues long. Losses at the gene ends were 8 bases for V and 15 bases for J; bases not matched to a gene: 7. CDR1 and CDR2 from the germline V gene are MNHEY and SVGEGT. This CDR3 reads CASLLAGARFF. As DNA, the CDR3 is TGTGCCAGCCTGCTAGCGGGAGCTCGGTTCTTC.

This rearrangement joins TRBV14 to TRBJ2-1; TRBD2 agrees at 11 bases. Per the germline V gene, CDR1 is SGHDN and CDR2 is FVKESK. Losses at the gene ends were 2 bases for V and 0 bases for J; bases not matched to a gene: 6. The CDR3 consists of 18 residues. The CDR3 protein is CASSQTRGTSGSYNEQFF. The DNA for the CDR3 is TGTGCCAGCAGCCAAACCCGCGGGACTAGCGGCTCCTACAATGAGCAGTTCTTC.

This rearrangement joins TRBV20-1 to TRBJ2-3; D not certain. Germline-derived CDR1 and CDR2 are DFQATT and SNEGSKA (reference sequence). The CDR3 runs 14 residues. V was clipped by 0 bases and J by 0 bases, with 7 bases between them. The CDR3 loop is CSARERFSTDTQYF. The CDR3 region has the DNA TGCAGTGCTAGAGAGCGGTTTAGCACAGATACGCAGTATTTT.

The V call is TRBV7-3, the J call TRBJ2-3, with 8 bases lining up with TRBD2. Germline trimming cut 0 bases from V and 4 bases from J; bases unmatched to any gene: 3. This CDR3 contains 15 residues. The germline V gene encodes CDR1 SGHTA and CDR2 FQGTGA. CDR3 bases: TGTGCCAGCAGCTTAACTGGGACTAGAGCAGATACGCAGTATTTT. It specifies CASSLTGTRADTQYF.